This T cell receptor (beta chain) derives from a study of cytomegalovirus exposure and HLA in healthy donors. The CDR3 totals 13 residues. Germline CDR1 and CDR2: MNHNS and SASEGT. V was pared by 7 bases and J by 6 bases, with 13 bases between. Although they were nominally healthy when sampled, donors likely had unrecorded immune exposures. The PCR had 60 Vbeta and 13 Jbeta primers. TCRdb's copy holds only in-frame clones and misses some; the assay was immunoSEQ multiplex PCR. The data show about 200,000 clones, roughly 80% seen once. The material sequenced was PBMCs. This clonotype was obtained from a woman in her forties or fifties in good health and CMV-seronegative. The V gene is TRBV6-1, the J gene TRBJ2-1, with D possibly TRBD2 on 6 matching bases. In nucleotides, the CDR3 is TGTGCCAGCATGGGACTCCGCCGCAATGAGCAGTTCTTC. It yields the protein CASMGLRRNEQFF.